The 15 T cell receptor beta chains in this list originate from one sample, sequenced in a study of Graves' ophthalmopathy and Graves' hyperthyroidism. For repertoire sequencing, the TCR beta CDR3 regions were amplified from RNA transcripts. After a first-round RT-PCR with HTBI primers, a second-round multiplex PCR was run. A single record per CDR3 protein comes from TCRdb applying MiXCR to the multiplex PCR reads. The sample shows over a million distinct CDR3 sequences, about 36% of them seen only once. Sequenced material: peripheral blood or thyroid tissue (not recorded which). These receptors were collected from an adult man with Graves' hyperthyroidism.

The chain uses TRBV10-3 and TRBJ2-3, with 8 nucleotides matching TRBD2. Germline assignment: CDR1 ENHRY and CDR2 SYGVKD. This CDR3 comprises 14 residues. J lost 5 bases, V lost 6 bases, and 7 bases had no gene match. CDR3 sequence: CAIRLDSGGDTQYF. The CDR3 nucleotides are TGTGCCATCAGACTGGACAGCGGGGGAGATACGCAGTATTTT.

The sample holds many counts of this clonotype. The junction differs from germline at one of its ends, possibly a read error. V usage is TRBV5-1 and J usage is TRBJ2-7, with D tentatively TRBD1 (5 bases). Germline loops: CDR1 SGHRS, CDR2 YFSETQ. CDR3 length: 14 residues. The CDR3 reads CASSSRDRSYEQYF. DNA of the CDR3: TGTGCCAGCAGCTCCAGGGATAGGTCCTACGAGCAGTACTTC. The variable domain in full, completed from reference TRBV5-1 and TRBJ2-7, reads KAGVTQTPRYLIKTRGQQVTLSCSPISGHRSVSWYQQTPGQGLQFLFEYFSETQRNKGNFPGRFSGRQFSNSRSEMNVSTLELGDSALYLCASSSRDRSYEQYFGPGTRLTVT.

A few counts support this clonotype. Possible read error: a much larger clone is one base away. The chain has TRBV10-3 and TRBJ2-7; weak D call: TRBD2 (5 bases). The CDR3 consists of 11 residues. The V end was cut by 8 bases, the J end by 5 bases, with 10 bases between. Germline V gene data show CDR1 as ENHRY and CDR2 as SYGVKD. CDR3 protein: CAIGEYNEQYF. The CDR3, as DNA: TGTGCCATCGGGGAGTACAACGAGCAGTACTTC.

This clonotype was observed a handful of times. The V and J genes are TRBV29-1 and TRBJ1-1, with 7 positions matching TRBD1. From germline, CDR1 is SQVTM and CDR2 ANQGSEA. The V segment lost 6 bases and the J segment 6 bases; nucleotides outside the gene matches: 7. This CDR3 is built from 12 residues. Here the CDR3 DNA reads TGCAGCGTCCCAGGGGGAGTGTCTGAAGCTTTCTTT. It encodes CSVPGGVSEAFF.

The gene calls are TRBV10-3 and TRBJ1-5; possibly TRBD1 for D (6 bases). The V gene's germline CDR1 is ENHRY and CDR2 SYGVKD. The CDR3 covers 14 residues. V gave up 10 bases and J gave up 11 bases, with 24 bases separating them. This CDR3 is CATRGGRSQETQHF. In DNA form, the CDR3 reads TGTGCCACACGGGGGGGCAGGTCCCAAGAGACCCAGCATTTT.

This clonotype occurred many times. The chain recombines TRBV2 with TRBJ1-5, with 8 bases aligning to TRBD1. The CDR3 spans 12 residues. Germline lookup yields CDR1 SNHLY and CDR2 FYNNEI. Losses at the gene ends were 7 bases for V and 5 bases for J; bases not matched to a gene: 1. CDR3 nucleotides: TGTGCCAGCACGGGACAGGATCAGCCCCAGCATTTT. Protein: CASTGQDQPQHF.

CDR3 DNA: TGTGCCAGCAGCCCTCTACTAGCGGGGGGCGACGAGACCCAGTACTTC. Residues: CASSPLLAGGDETQYF. The J gene is TRBJ2-5, the V gene TRBV7-9; 12 bases line up with TRBD2. The CDR3 totals 16 residues. J was trimmed by 5 bases and V by 5 bases; bases with no gene match: 9. The germline CDR1 and CDR2 sequences are SEHNR and FQNEAQ (reference sequence).

This clonotype appeared many times. V gene TRBV5-1 combines with J gene TRBJ1-2, with D possibly being TRBD1 (6 bases). CDR1 is SGHRS, CDR2 YFSETQ, per germline. The length of the CDR3 is 14 residues. Between the trimmed V and J ends, which lost 4 bases and 0 bases, there was a span of 10 bases. The CDR3: CASSAGTTNYGYTF. The CDR3 DNA reads TGCGCCAGCAGCGCCGGGACAACTAACTATGGCTACACCTTC.

This clonotype has just a few counts. The gene calls are TRBV2 and TRBJ2-6; 11 bases agree with TRBD1. The germline CDR1 and CDR2 sequences are SNHLY and FYNNEI. This CDR3 spans 18 amino acids. With V trimmed by 6 bases and J by 4 bases, 11 bases remained unmatched. The DNA of the CDR3 is TGTGCCAGCAGACCGGACAGGGGGCCTGACCTAGGGGCCAACGTCCTGACTTTC. As protein: CASRPDRGPDLGANVLTF. The full variable domain, in which reference TRBV2 and TRBJ2-6 provide the parts outside the CDR3, is EPEVTQTPSHQVTQMGQEVILRCVPISNHLYFYWYRQILGQKVEFLVSFYNNEISEKSEIFDDQFSVERPDGSNFTLKIRSTKLEDSAMYFCASRPDRGPDLGANVLTFGAGSRLTVL.

The V and J genes are TRBV7-8 and TRBJ2-5; 10 positions agree with TRBD1. J gave up 1 base and V 8 bases, and 13 bases lay outside the gene matches. CDR3 length: 17 residues. Per the germline V gene, CDR1 is SGHVS and CDR2 is FQNEAQ. In DNA form, the CDR3 reads TGTGCCAGCTCACCACCGACGGGACAGGGGTTCCAAGAGACCCAGTACTTC. It translates to CASSPPTGQGFQETQYF.

This rearrangement joins TRBV29-1 to TRBJ2-7; 11 nucleotides agree with TRBD1. The assigned J gene may be wrong: the sequence end matches TRBJ2-5 better. The germline V gene has CDR1 SQVTM and CDR2 ANQGSEA. CDR3 length: 13 residues. The CDR3 reads CSRTGTGGETQYF. The CDR3 bases are TGCAGCCGAACCGGGACAGGGGGAGAGACCCAGTACTTC.

This clonotype was detected many times. The rearrangement uses TRBV15 and TRBJ2-5; possibly TRBD1 or TRBD2 for D (5 bases each). The CDR3 extends over 13 amino acids. The germline CDR1 and CDR2 sequences are LNHNV and YYDKDF (reference sequence). V was pared by 3 bases and J by 10 bases, with 15 bases between. The CDR3 is CATSREQGGLQYF. In DNA, the CDR3 is TGTGCCACCAGCAGGGAGCAGGGCGGGCTCCAGTACTTC.

In its sample, this clonotype was seen a few times. DNA for the CDR3: TGCAGTGCCGACGTAAGGGTAATCGATAGCAATCAGCCCCAGCATTTT. This translates into CSADVRVIDSNQPQHF. The rearrangement links TRBV20-1 to TRBJ1-5; D is undetermined. V was clipped by 6 bases and J by 0 bases, with 18 bases between them. The CDR3 runs 16 residues. Germline V lookup: CDR1 DFQATT, CDR2 SNEGSKA (reference sequence).

The rearrangement joins TRBV7-2 to TRBJ2-7; D may correspond to TRBD1 or TRBD2 (5 bases each). V gave up 7 bases and J gave up 2 bases, with 12 bases separating them. CDR1 SGHTA and CDR2 FQGNSA come from the germline V gene. This CDR3 contains 13 residues. In DNA, the CDR3 is TGTACCAGCAACGGGGACCCTACCTACGAGCAGTACTTC. The encoded protein is CTSNGDPTYEQYF.

The chain joins TRBV7-9 to TRBJ2-7, with a tentative D call TRBD1 (6 bases). The CDR3 sequence is 16 residues long. The germline V and J ends were trimmed by 10 bases and 4 bases, with 26 bases remaining between them. Germline V gene lookup returns CDR1 SEHNR and CDR2 FQNEAQ (reference sequence). DNA of the CDR3: TGTGCCATCGACCGGGACAAAGGTGGCTACACATACGAGCAGTACTTC. This translates into CAIDRDKGGYTYEQYF.